This is a list of T cell receptor beta chains from one sample in a study of T cell changes during pregnancy in multiple sclerosis. Here immunoSEQ multiplex PCR was the method, and the copy in TCRdb shows in-frame clones only, minus some. The repertoire has about 18,000 clones, around 89% of them found once; the top ten carry 1.3%. The sample here was CD4+ T cells from peripheral blood mononuclear cells, taken in the first trimester of pregnancy. The receptors stem from a female donor in good health, enrolled as a control in a pregnancy study. Both conserved end residues are part of each CDR3. A D gene is named only where the DNA matches it firmly.

TRBD1	TRBV5-1	TRBJ2-5	CASSPDRGEETQYF
NA	TRBV27	TRBJ1-1	CASSPRDMMGTEAFF
TRBD1	TRBV7-2	TRBJ2-7	CASSLGRQGTGLRQYF
NA	TRBV5-1	TRBJ2-7	CASSPVPGGTYEQYF
TRBD1	TRBV6-6	TRBJ1-5	CASSWIPGQAAQPQHF
NA	TRBV7-2	TRBJ1-2	CASSSQGAGNGYTF
TRBD1	TRBV6-5	TRBJ1-5	CASSRQGNQPQHF
TRBD2	TRBV5-6	TRBJ2-7	CASSRLAGRDEQYF
TRBD2	TRBV2	TRBJ2-1	CASSGGLAGDNEQFF
TRBD2	TRBV6-1	TRBJ2-3	CASSERAGGGSTDTQYF
NA	TRBV28	TRBJ2-1	CASSLWSYNEQFF
TRBD1	TRBV5-8	TRBJ2-5	CASSIYRGNQETQYF
NA	TRBV6-1	TRBJ1-3	CASRDIGTIYF
NA	TRBV11-3	TRBJ2-7	CASSLELRQGNYEQYF
TRBD2	TRBV19	TRBJ2-3	CASSILAGGGDTQYF
TRBD2	TRBV18	TRBJ2-1	CASTKSGLAGGPRDNEQFF
NA	TRBV5-8	TRBJ1-5	CASRTRGGYSNQPQHF
NA	TRBV7-2	TRBJ1-1	CASSLAGPLNTEAFF
NA	TRBV9	TRBJ2-2	CASSVEQGSGELFF
TRBD1	TRBV6-1	TRBJ1-5	CASMWGQGTQPQHF
TRBD1	TRBV19	TRBJ1-6	CASRTGTDNSPLHF
TRBD1	TRBV27	TRBJ1-1	CASSETYRDRSYLNTEAFF
TRBD2	TRBV4-3	TRBJ2-1	CASSQDTSGGFDEQFF
NA	TRBV19	TRBJ1-3	CASSSDRRSGNTIYF
NA	TRBV11-3	TRBJ2-3	CASSSGTDTQYF
TRBD2	TRBV29-1	TRBJ2-1	CSVDTPSGLAGLINEQFF
NA	TRBV19	TRBJ2-3	CASSIGGTSSDTQYF
TRBD2	TRBV29-1	TRBJ2-3	CSVSRTSGADTQYF
NA	TRBV11-2	TRBJ2-7	CASSFAITSVRYEQYF
TRBD2	TRBV6-5	TRBJ2-7	CASSYSRTSRTGEQYF
TRBD2	TRBV27	TRBJ2-1	CASGRTGTSANNEQFF
NA	TRBV4-2	TRBJ2-1	CASSQEPQSYNEQFF
TRBD1	TRBV5-5	TRBJ1-1	CASSPRTGVNTEAFF
NA	TRBV6-5	TRBJ2-3	CASSRNRNTQYF
NA	TRBV7-8	TRBJ2-3	CASSLTTRDTQYF
TRBD2	TRBV7-2	TRBJ2-7	CASSLLTPSWEGTEQYF
TRBD1	TRBV27	TRBJ1-2	CASSLRPGQGSRRNYGYTF
NA	TRBV7-2	TRBJ2-3	CASSSTDTQYF
TRBD1	TRBV28	TRBJ2-7	CASTDRGGTYEQYF
NA	TRBV5-8	TRBJ2-1	CASSLRGRSGNEQFF
NA	TRBV6-5	TRBJ2-5	CASRPQAAGETQYF
TRBD1	TRBV6-4	TRBJ2-2	CASSRQGTGELFF
NA	TRBV7-2	TRBJ1-1	CASSLDGGLLNTEAFF
NA	TRBV7-7	TRBJ2-6	CASSHHTGSGANVLTF
NA	TRBV2	TRBJ1-2	CASSEGGYGYTF
NA	TRBV7-9	TRBJ2-2	CASSLHRQTSNTGELFF
TRBD2	TRBV2	TRBJ2-3	CASSVSGGTDTQYF